This paragraph covers one TCR beta chain sequence. No antigen is known for it. Per germline, CDR1 MNHEY and CDR2 SVGAGI. V shed 7 bases and J 7 bases; nucleotides not matched to a gene: 8. CDR3 length: 14 amino acids. Random hexamers primed reverse transcription of 0.5 to 1 ug RNA. The immunoSEQ assay covered 54 Vbeta and 13 Jbeta segments for CDR3. One entry per CDR3 protein, called by TCRdb with MiXCR from the immunoSEQ multiplex PCR reads. Of around 280,000 distinct CDR3 sequences detected, about 92% appear once; the ten largest clones hold roughly 0.059%. The authors sequenced TCR beta from blood CD8+ and CD4+ T cells. The multiple sclerosis controls were treatment-naive patients, and their relapsing-remitting disease was stable or active. This record belongs to a study of CD8 T cells in Susac syndrome. Study outcomes and limitations: As acknowledged by the study, its TCR sequencing and HLA analysis included a relatively small number of individuals.

This clonotype originated in a human donor with multiple sclerosis. The chain uses TRBV6-5 and TRBJ1-2; 11 nucleotides align to TRBD1. Sequenced: CD4+ T cells from PBMCs. DNA of the CDR3: TGTGCCAGCACAGGGGGACAGGGGGTGGGTGGCTACACCTTC. Amino acid sequence: CASTGGQGVGGYTF.